This T cell receptor (beta chain) emerged from a study of a mutant IDH1 vaccine in newly diagnosed glioma. Study summary: It was radiotherapy, temozolomide, or both that patients received previously, with most receiving both.

The CDR3 sequence is 16 residues long. CDR1 and CDR2 (germline): SGHTS, YDEGEE. J lost 5 bases, V lost 4 bases, and 9 bases had no gene match. The time point was: baseline, week 1 (first vaccination visit). Treatment noted: pre-vaccination baseline after standard-of-care therapy. TCRdb's table, derived via immunoSEQ multiplex PCR, lists solely in-frame clones and lacks some. The sample contains fewer than 65,000 clones, over 65% of which appear only once. The sequence was collected from a middle-aged woman with glioma. This sequence joins TRBV5-8 and TRBJ2-2, with 9 bases matching TRBD2. The sample in question was PBMCs, obtained from a glioma patient treated with radiotherapy, temozolomide or both. CDR3 amino acids: CASSDLLAGQTGELFF. CDR3 nucleotides: TGTGCCAGCAGCGACCTGCTAGCGGGGCAAACCGGGGAGCTGTTTTTT.